The entry that follows covers one T cell receptor beta chain sequence. Its target is not known. The data belong to a study of regulatory T cells in long-lasting Graves disease. Study findings and constraints: Sharing of public clonotypes was greater in persistent patients (about 2,500) than in new patients (around 1,000).

The authors built TCR beta libraries using iRepertoire HTBI primers and Arm-PCR of CDR3 regions. From the multiplex PCR reads, TCRdb called clonotypes with MiXCR, one entry per CDR3 protein. The sample records 450,000 or so distinct CDR3 sequences, more than 20% being singletons. Regarding time point: persistent/refractory GD, antithyroid drugs over 5 years with positive TRAb. The TCR library was prepared using RNA isolated from PBMCs. There are 13 residues in the CDR3. Trimming cost V 2 bases and J 6 bases, with 10 bases left between them. Germline CDR1 and CDR2: SNHLY and FYNNEI. The sample consisted of peripheral blood mononuclear cells (PBMCs), taken when the disease was refractory, from a patient treated with antithyroid drugs. This sequence originates from a female donor with Graves disease. The chain uses TRBV2 and TRBJ1-2, with no clear D. The CDR3 loop is CASSERGQNGYTF. The CDR3 bases are TGTGCCAGCAGTGAACGAGGGCAGAATGGCTACACCTTC.